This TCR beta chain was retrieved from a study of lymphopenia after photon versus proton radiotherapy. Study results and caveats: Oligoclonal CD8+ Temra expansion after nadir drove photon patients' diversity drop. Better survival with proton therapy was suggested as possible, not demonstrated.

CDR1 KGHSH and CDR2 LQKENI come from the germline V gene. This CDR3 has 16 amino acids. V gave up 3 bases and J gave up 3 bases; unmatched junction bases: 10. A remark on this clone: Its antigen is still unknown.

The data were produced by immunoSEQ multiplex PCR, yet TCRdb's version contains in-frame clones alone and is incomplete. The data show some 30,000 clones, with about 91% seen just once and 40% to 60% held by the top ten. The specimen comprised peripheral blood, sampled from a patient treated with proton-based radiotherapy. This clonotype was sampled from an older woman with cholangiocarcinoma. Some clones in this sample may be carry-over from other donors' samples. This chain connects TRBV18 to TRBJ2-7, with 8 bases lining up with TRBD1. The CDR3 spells CASSPGQAVGGYEQYF. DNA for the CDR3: TGTGCCAGCTCACCGGGACAGGCAGTGGGTGGCTACGAGCAGTACTTC.